The 14 T cell receptor beta chains below all came from one sample that was sequenced in a study of blood T cell repertoires in COVID-19. The protocol was immunoSEQ multiplex PCR, while the TCRdb copy is restricted to in-frame clones and leaves out a portion. The sample has hundreds of thousands of clones; about 86% are singletons. Sequencing used peripheral blood. These receptors all come from a woman between 45 and 60 years old with acute or convalescent COVID-19.

This chain connects TRBV7-2 to TRBJ1-2; D perhaps matches TRBD1 (5 bases). With 5 bases removed from V and 5 bases from J, the gap between germline ends came to 15 bases. This CDR3 has 14 residues. CDR1 is SGHTA, CDR2 FQGNSA, per germline. The CDR3 here is CASSPRQRLYGYTF. The CDR3 coding sequence is TGTGCCAGCAGCCCAAGACAGCGCCTGTATGGCTACACCTTC.

This chain uses TRBV7-8 with TRBJ1-3; no definite D call. Germline V lookup: CDR1 SGHVS, CDR2 FQNEAQ. Trimming pared 0 bases from V and 2 bases from J, leaving 5 bases between. This CDR3 is built from 14 residues. The CDR3 protein is CASSLAETGNTIYF. The CDR3 DNA sequence: TGTGCCAGCAGCTTAGCAGAGACTGGAAACACCATATATTTT.

The rearrangement uses TRBV6-1 and TRBJ1-2; D unresolved. Per the germline V gene, CDR1 is MNHNS and CDR2 is SASEGT. This CDR3 comprises 11 residues. V was shortened by 2 bases and J by 10 bases, with 8 bases between the two germline ends. This chain's CDR3 is CASSEIRDYTF. The DNA of the CDR3 is TGTGCCAGCAGTGAAATCCGGGACTACACCTTC.

V gene TRBV19 combines with J gene TRBJ1-1; 7 bases align to TRBD1. This CDR3 region has 14 residues. V lost 8 bases, J lost 1 base, and 7 bases stayed unmatched. CDR1 is LNHDA and CDR2 is SQIVND in the germline V gene (reference sequence). In DNA form, the CDR3 reads TGTGCCAGTCGGAGGACAGGAACGAACACTGAAGCTTTCTTT. It is translated as CASRRTGTNTEAFF.

V is TRBV5-6 and J is TRBJ2-5, with D uncertain. Germline CDR1 and CDR2: SGHDT and YYEEEE. Between the trimmed V and J ends, which lost 0 bases and 2 bases, there was a span of 8 bases. The CDR3 is 14 residues long. The CDR3 nucleotides are TGTGCCAGCAGCTTGGCCCGCGTTCAAGAGACCCAGTACTTC. Its translation is CASSLARVQETQYF.

The V call is TRBV28, the J call TRBJ1-1; tentative D call: TRBD1 (6 bases). Trimming pared 0 bases from V and 5 bases from J, leaving 7 bases between. CDR3 length equals 13 residues. CDR1 MDHEN and CDR2 SYDVKM come from the germline V gene. CDR3 DNA: TGTGCCAGCAGTTTATGGGGACAAACTGAAGCTTTCTTT. Its translation is CASSLWGQTEAFF.

The chain couples TRBV20-1 to TRBJ2-7; D is unresolved. CDR3 length equals 11 residues. V gave up 1 base and J gave up 3 bases, with 4 bases separating them. Per germline, CDR1 DFQATT and CDR2 SNEGSKA (reference sequence). The CDR3 is CSARAIYEQYF. In nucleotides, the CDR3 is TGCAGTGCTAGAGCCATCTACGAGCAGTACTTC.

CDR3 region: CASTREGLDTEAFF. The CDR3 region has the DNA TGTGCCAGCACCAGGGAGGGGCTTGACACTGAAGCTTTCTTT. This chain connects TRBV5-5 to TRBJ1-1; D perhaps matches TRBD1 (5 bases). The CDR3 sequence is 14 residues long. Germline V gives CDR1 SGHKS, CDR2 YYEKEE (reference sequence). Trimming shortened V by 6 bases and J by 3 bases, and 15 bases separated the two germline ends.

The chain has TRBV3-1 (or the pseudogene TRBV3-2) and TRBJ2-2; 7 bases fit TRBD1. Germline-derived CDR1 and CDR2 are LGHDT and YNNKEL (reference sequence). The CDR3 totals 17 residues. Trimming took 0 bases from V and 3 from J; bases not matched to a gene: 7. CDR3 in DNA: TGTGCCAGCAGCCAAGATTACGGGACAGAGTACACCGGGGAGCTGTTTTTT. It yields the protein CASSQDYGTEYTGELFF.

The rearrangement joins TRBV5-1 to TRBJ2-7; 9 positions match TRBD1. Germline CDR1 and CDR2: SGHRS and YFSETQ. The CDR3 is 16 amino acids. Losses at the gene ends were 1 base for V and 4 bases for J; bases not matched to a gene: 9. The DNA of the CDR3 is TGCGCCAGCAGCTTGCAGCCGGGACAGGGATTATACGAGCAGTACTTC. It is translated as CASSLQPGQGLYEQYF.

The V gene is TRBV10-3, the J gene TRBJ2-7, with 7 bases aligning to TRBD2. Germline loops: CDR1 ENHRY, CDR2 SYGVKD. This CDR3 region has 13 residues. Trimming at V came to 8 bases and at J to 0 bases, leaving 4 bases not matched to a gene. The CDR3 spells CAIGDYLSYEQYF. CDR3 sequence (DNA): TGTGCCATCGGGGACTACCTCTCCTACGAGCAGTACTTC.

The chain has TRBV19 and TRBJ2-1; 10 bases line up with TRBD2. The length of the CDR3 is 16 residues. Germline assignment: CDR1 LNHDA and CDR2 SQIVND (reference sequence). V lost 7 bases and J lost 2; bases outside the gene matches: 8. CDR3 sequence (DNA): TGTGCCAGTACCAGAGGGGGACTAGCGCCCTACAATGAGCAGTTCTTC. Its translation: CASTRGGLAPYNEQFF.

The chain employs TRBV19 and TRBJ2-7, with 8 nucleotides matching TRBD2. After removal of 9 bases from V and 3 bases from J, the junction contained 7 bases not matched to a gene. The CDR3 has 13 amino acids. Looked up from germline, CDR1 is LNHDA and CDR2 is SQIVND (reference sequence). CDR3 region: CASSLAVDYEQYF. CDR3 nucleotides: TGTGCCAGCTCACTAGCGGTGGACTACGAGCAGTACTTC.

This sequence joins TRBV2 and TRBJ2-5, with D possibly TRBD1 on 5 matching bases. The CDR3 is 14 residues long. Germline V gives CDR1 SNHLY, CDR2 FYNNEI. V lost 4 bases and J lost 2, with 11 bases in between. The CDR3 reads CASSVSTEQETQYF. The DNA of the CDR3 is TGTGCCAGCAGTGTTTCGACAGAGCAAGAGACCCAGTACTTC.